This passage covers 6 T cell receptor beta chains from one sample sequenced in a study of blood T cell repertoires in COVID-19. The method was immunoSEQ multiplex PCR; TCRdb's version includes in-frame clones alone and lacks a portion of them. The table includes 270,000 or so clones, roughly nine tenths detected once. The sample taken for sequencing was peripheral blood. The receptors derive from a woman aged 30 to 39 with COVID-19, enrolled during active disease.

The V and J genes are TRBV21-1 and TRBJ2-1; no DNA check was done on the table's D call, TRBD2. TRBV21-1 is reported as a pseudogene. The CDR3 is 17 residues long. The CDR3 region has the DNA TGTGCCAGCAGCAAAGGAGGACTGCAGACCTCCTACAATGAGCAGTTCTTC. Encoded protein: CASSKGGLQTSYNEQFF.

This chain joins TRBV4-1 and TRBJ2-3, with 11 bases that match TRBD2. The CDR3 has 16 residues. With 4 bases clipped from V and 4 bases from J, the junction kept 7 bases outside the gene matches. CDR1 and CDR2 (germline): MGHRA, YSYEKL. CDR3 residues: CASSRRLAGFSDTQYF. The CDR3 DNA follows: TGCGCCAGCAGCCGAAGACTAGCGGGGTTTTCAGATACGCAGTATTTT.

This clone showed up just a few times. The chain carries TRBV7-9 and TRBJ1-5; no clear D gene. Germline CDR1 SEHNR, CDR2 FQNEAQ (reference sequence). The CDR3 has 15 amino acids. Trimming cost V 4 bases and J 3 bases, with 13 bases left between them. In DNA form, the CDR3 reads TGTGCCAGCAGCTCCGGGTTGGCCATCAATCAGCCCCAGCATTTT. Its protein is CASSSGLAINQPQHF.

This sequence joins TRBV2 and TRBJ1-6; TRBD1 aligns across 11 bases. Germline lookup yields CDR1 SNHLY and CDR2 FYNNEI. The J segment lost 10 bases and the V segment lost 6 bases, leaving 5 bases of the junction unmatched. The CDR3 runs to 14 residues. This chain's CDR3 is CASRDRGLGSPLHF. CDR3 sequence (DNA): TGTGCCAGCAGGGACAGGGGGCTAGGCTCACCCCTCCACTTT.

This clone was found a few times. This chain links TRBV7-2 with TRBJ1-6; TRBD1 might be the D (5 bases). With 6 bases removed from V and 7 bases from J, the gap between germline ends came to 16 bases. The CDR3 spans 15 residues. The germline V gene encodes CDR1 SGHTA and CDR2 FQGNSA. The CDR3 region is CASSRGRGGNSPLHF. The CDR3 nucleotides read TGTGCCAGCAGTCGCGGGCGGGGGGGGAATTCACCCCTCCACTTT.

This clone was detected only once. This rearrangement joins TRBV5-1 to TRBJ1-1, with D hard to call. V was pared by 1 base and J by 3 bases, with 10 bases between. The CDR3 covers 14 residues. Germline loops: CDR1 SGHRS, CDR2 YFSETQ. The CDR3 coding sequence is TGCGCCAGCAGCTTGTCCGGGGTAGACACTGAAGCTTTCTTT. As protein: CASSLSGVDTEAFF.